A selection of T cell receptor beta chains follows, all from one sample in a study of T cell changes during pregnancy in multiple sclerosis. The method was immunoSEQ multiplex PCR; TCRdb's version includes in-frame clones alone and lacks a portion of them. The data show around 68,000 clones, roughly 89% seen once. This sample comprised peripheral blood, obtained after pregnancy. The receptors originated from a female donor in good health, enrolled as a control in a pregnancy study. The CDR3 runs from the conserved cysteine through the conserved F or W. D genes are given only for firm matches. Clone size, where shown, is once, few, many, or a class for clones that have expanded.

d_call,clone_size,v_call,j_call,cdr3_nt,cdr3_aa
NA,once,TRBV11-1,TRBJ1-1,TGTGCCAGCAGCTCCCTAAGGGAGGTGGACACTGAAGCTTTCTTT,CASSSLREVDTEAFF
TRBD2,NA,TRBV18,TRBJ2-5,TGTGCCAGCTCAACTAGCGGGGGCACTGGGGAGACCCAGTACTTC,CASSTSGGTGETQYF
TRBD1,NA,TRBV9,TRBJ1-4,TGTGCCAGCAGCGTAGCAGGGGGTGAAAAACTGTTTTTT,CASSVAGGEKLFF
NA,NA,TRBV30,TRBJ2-7,TGTGCCTGGAGTGTACCGGGCGAGCAGTACTTC,CAWSVPGEQYF
NA,NA,TRBV6-4,TRBJ1-5,TGTGCCAGCAGTCTCGAGATTGATCAGCCCCAGCATTTT,CASSLEIDQPQHF
TRBD1,NA,TRBV14,TRBJ2-3,TGTGCCAGCAATCATGAGGGGGCCGTCGATACGCAGTATTTT,CASNHEGAVDTQYF
TRBD2,once,TRBV5-5,TRBJ2-2,TGTGCCAGCAGCTTGTTGGCGGGGGGCTCCACCGGGGAGCTGTTTTTT,CASSLLAGGSTGELFF
TRBD1,NA,TRBV5-4,TRBJ1-1,TGTGCCAGCAGCATCACAGGGGCGAACACTGAAGCTTTCTTT,CASSITGANTEAFF
TRBD1,NA,TRBV30,TRBJ2-7,TGTGCCTGGAGGGACAGGGGGCTTTACGAGCAGTACTTC,CAWRDRGLYEQYF
TRBD2,NA,TRBV7-2,TRBJ2-1,TGTGCCAGCAGACCTTTAACTAGCGGGGACCATTACAATGAGCAGTTCTTC,CASRPLTSGDHYNEQFF
TRBD2,NA,TRBV9,TRBJ2-3,TGTGCCAGCAGCGTAGGCGGGGGATACACAGATACGCAGTATTTT,CASSVGGGYTDTQYF
NA,NA,TRBV7-9,TRBJ2-7,TGTGCCAGCAACCTCGAGACAGGCCGCGAGCAGTACTTC,CASNLETGREQYF
NA,once,TRBV30,TRBJ2-7,TGTGCCTGGAGTCCAGGAAGTTACGAGCAGTACTTC,CAWSPGSYEQYF
NA,NA,TRBV27,TRBJ1-2,TGTGCCAGCAGTTTAGCCACGCCCTCTAACTCCCCGGGGGGGGGCTACACCTTC,CASSLATPSNSPGGGYTF
NA,NA,TRBV5-1,TRBJ2-6,TGCGCCAGCAGCTTGGGAGGGTCCGGGGCCAACGTCCTGACTTTC,CASSLGGSGANVLTF
NA,once,TRBV5-1,TRBJ1-2,TGCGCCAGCAGCTTGGGAGGATCCCAGATCTATGGCTACACCTTC,CASSLGGSQIYGYTF
NA,NA,TRBV5-1,TRBJ1-5,TGCGCCAGCAGCTTGGCCGGCGGGAGTAATCAGCCCCAGCATTTT,CASSLAGGSNQPQHF
NA,once,TRBV7-2,TRBJ2-7,TGTGCCAGCAGCTCAACCGGTGAAGAGCAGTACTTC,CASSSTGEEQYF
NA,NA,TRBV19,TRBJ1-5,TGTGCCAGTAGTATGAGGCAGTATGTCAACAATCAGCCCCAGCATTTT,CASSMRQYVNNQPQHF
TRBD1,NA,TRBV9,TRBJ1-2,TGTGCCAGCAGCGCTACAGGGGAAGGTGGCTACACCTTC,CASSATGEGGYTF
NA,NA,TRBV11-2,TRBJ2-7,TGTGCCAGCAGCTTAGTTAGGCCCTCCCGGGACATCTACGAGCAGTACTTC,CASSLVRPSRDIYEQYF
TRBD2,NA,TRBV5-4,TRBJ2-5,TGTGCCAGCAGCTTGGCGGGGGGGACCTACGAGACCCAGTACTTC,CASSLAGGTYETQYF
NA,NA,TRBV9,TRBJ2-3,TGTGCCAGCAGCGTGAACAGGGAAACTAGCACAGATACGCAGTATTTT,CASSVNRETSTDTQYF
NA,NA,TRBV19,TRBJ1-5,TGTGCCAGTATGTCACAGGAATCCAATCAGCCCCAGCATTTT,CASMSQESNQPQHF
NA,NA,TRBV30,TRBJ1-1,TGTGCCTGGAGTGGGGGCGCTGAAGCTTTCTTT,CAWSGGAEAFF
NA,NA,TRBV13,TRBJ2-1,TGTGCCAGCAGCTTTCGGCTAGCCTCCTCCAATGAGCAGTTCTTC,CASSFRLASSNEQFF